This TCR beta chain was recovered during a study of cytomegalovirus exposure and HLA in healthy donors. In the study overall: Genotyping of more than 300 donors showed that around 86% belonged to the Caucasian-associated ancestry cluster.

Broader study findings: Immune exposure information available was restricted to CMV serostatus. In a later analysis, a missense DCLRE1C variant was linked to TCR beta V- and J-gene trimming. Common viral pathogens (according to a later analysis) appeared linked to several of the most significant clusters.

As to this clone: Its antigen is unknown.

CDR1 and CDR2 (germline): LNHDA, SQIVND (reference sequence). This CDR3 has 15 residues. Trimming took 6 bases from V and 2 from J; bases not matched to a gene: 8. The PCR was carried out with 60 Vbeta primers and 13 Jbeta primers. Libraries were prepared by immunoSEQ multiplex PCR; TCRdb keeps only in-frame clonotypes and omits some of them. The table lists roughly 98,000 clones, approximately 71% of them singletons. V gene TRBV19 combines with J gene TRBJ1-1, with 8 nucleotides matching TRBD1. Material for sequencing was PBMCs. The receptor comes from a female donor in good health and CMV-seronegative. The DNA of the CDR3 is TGTGCCAGTAGCGGACAGGGCGCACGTAACACTGAAGCTTTCTTT. Its translation: CASSGQGARNTEAFF.